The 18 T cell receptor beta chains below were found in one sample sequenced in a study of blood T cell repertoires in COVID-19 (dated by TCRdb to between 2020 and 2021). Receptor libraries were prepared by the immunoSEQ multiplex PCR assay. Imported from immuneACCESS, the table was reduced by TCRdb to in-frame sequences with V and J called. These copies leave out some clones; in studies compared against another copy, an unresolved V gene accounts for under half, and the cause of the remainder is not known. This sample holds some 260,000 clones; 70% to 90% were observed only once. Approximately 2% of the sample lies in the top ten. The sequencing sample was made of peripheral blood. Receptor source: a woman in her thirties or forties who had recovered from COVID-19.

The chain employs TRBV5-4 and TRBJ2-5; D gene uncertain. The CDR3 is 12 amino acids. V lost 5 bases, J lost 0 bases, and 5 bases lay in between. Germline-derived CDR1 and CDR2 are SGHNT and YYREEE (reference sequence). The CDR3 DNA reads TGTGCCAGCAGTCGGTACCAAGAGACCCAGTACTTC. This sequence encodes CASSRYQETQYF.

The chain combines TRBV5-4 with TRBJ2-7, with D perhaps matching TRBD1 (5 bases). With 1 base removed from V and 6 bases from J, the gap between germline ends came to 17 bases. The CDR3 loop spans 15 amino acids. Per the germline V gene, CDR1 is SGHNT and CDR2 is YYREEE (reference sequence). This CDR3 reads CASSLWGSGLIEQYF. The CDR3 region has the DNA TGTGCCAGCAGCTTGTGGGGCTCAGGGCTGATCGAGCAGTACTTC.

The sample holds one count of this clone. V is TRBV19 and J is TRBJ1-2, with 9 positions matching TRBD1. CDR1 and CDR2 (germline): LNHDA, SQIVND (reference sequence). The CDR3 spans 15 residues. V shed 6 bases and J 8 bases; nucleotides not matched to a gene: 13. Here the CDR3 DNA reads TGTGCCAGTAGGGACAGGGGTTTCCGTCGTGGGGGCTACACCTTC. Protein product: CASRDRGFRRGGYTF. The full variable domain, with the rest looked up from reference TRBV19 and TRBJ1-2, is DGGITQSPKYLFRKEGQNVTLSCEQNLNHDAMYWYRQDPGQGLRLIYYSQIVNDFQKGDIAEGYSVSREKKESFPLTVTSAQKNPTAFYLCASRDRGFRRGGYTFGSGTRLTVV.

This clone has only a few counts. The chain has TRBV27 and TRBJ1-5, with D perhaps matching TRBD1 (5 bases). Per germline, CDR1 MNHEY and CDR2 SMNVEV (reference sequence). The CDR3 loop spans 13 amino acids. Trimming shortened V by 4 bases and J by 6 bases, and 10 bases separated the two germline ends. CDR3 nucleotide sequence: TGTGCCAGCAGTTGGGTTAGGGGTCAGCCCCAGCATTTT. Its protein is CASSWVRGQPQHF.

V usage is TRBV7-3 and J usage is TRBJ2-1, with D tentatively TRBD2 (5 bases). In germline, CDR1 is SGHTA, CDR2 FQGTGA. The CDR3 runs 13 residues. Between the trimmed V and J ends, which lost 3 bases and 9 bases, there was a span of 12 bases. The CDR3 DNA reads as TGTGCCAGCAGCTTCAAAGGGAGTCGTGAGCAGTTCTTC. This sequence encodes CASSFKGSREQFF.

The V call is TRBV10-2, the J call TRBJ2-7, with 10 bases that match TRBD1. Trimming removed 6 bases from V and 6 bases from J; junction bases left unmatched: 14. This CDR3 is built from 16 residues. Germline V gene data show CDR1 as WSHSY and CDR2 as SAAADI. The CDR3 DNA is TGCGCCAGCAGCGCCACTAGGACAGGGGGTAACCGCGAGCAGTACTTC. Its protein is CASSATRTGGNREQYF.

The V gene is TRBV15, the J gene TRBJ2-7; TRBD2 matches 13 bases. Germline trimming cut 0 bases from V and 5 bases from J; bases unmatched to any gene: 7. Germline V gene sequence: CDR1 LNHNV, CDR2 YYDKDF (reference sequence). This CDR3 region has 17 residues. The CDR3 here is CATSREGTSGIFDEQYF. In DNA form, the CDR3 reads TGTGCCACCAGCAGAGAGGGGACTAGCGGGATTTTCGACGAGCAGTACTTC.

This CDR3 is CASRFTSGVNEQFF. DNA of the CDR3: TGTGCCAGCAGATTCACTAGCGGGGTAAATGAGCAGTTCTTC. This chain uses TRBV7-2 with TRBJ2-1; 10 bases line up with TRBD2. CDR3 length: 14 residues. The ends lost 6 bases at V and 7 bases at J; junction bases unmatched: 6. Germline loops: CDR1 SGHTA, CDR2 FQGNSA.

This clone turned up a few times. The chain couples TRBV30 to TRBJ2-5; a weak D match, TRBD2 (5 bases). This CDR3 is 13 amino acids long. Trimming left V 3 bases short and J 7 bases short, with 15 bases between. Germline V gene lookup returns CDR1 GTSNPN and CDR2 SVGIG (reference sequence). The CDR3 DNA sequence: TGTGCCTGGAGCAGAAGGGAGAAGGGGACCCAGTACTTC. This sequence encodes CAWSRREKGTQYF. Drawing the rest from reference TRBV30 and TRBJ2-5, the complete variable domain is SQTIHQWPATLVQPVGSPLSLECTVEGTSNPNLYWYRQAAGRGLQLLFYSVGIGQISSEVPQNLSASRPQDRQFILSSKKLLLSDSGFYLCAWSRREKGTQYFGPGTRLLVL.

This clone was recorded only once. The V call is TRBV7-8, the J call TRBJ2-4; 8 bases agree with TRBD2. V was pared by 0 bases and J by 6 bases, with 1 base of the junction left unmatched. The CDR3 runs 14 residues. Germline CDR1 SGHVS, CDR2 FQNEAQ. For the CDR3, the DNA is TGTGCCAGCAGCTTAGCGGCGGGAGGAAACATTCAGTACTTC. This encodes CASSLAAGGNIQYF.

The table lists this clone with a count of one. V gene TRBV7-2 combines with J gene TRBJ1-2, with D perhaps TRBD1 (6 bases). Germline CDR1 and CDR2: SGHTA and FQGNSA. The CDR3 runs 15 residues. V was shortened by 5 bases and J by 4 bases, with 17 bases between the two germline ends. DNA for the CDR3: TGTGCCAGCAGCCACCCGGCGGGGGGGCCCTATGGCTACACCTTC. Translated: CASSHPAGGPYGYTF.

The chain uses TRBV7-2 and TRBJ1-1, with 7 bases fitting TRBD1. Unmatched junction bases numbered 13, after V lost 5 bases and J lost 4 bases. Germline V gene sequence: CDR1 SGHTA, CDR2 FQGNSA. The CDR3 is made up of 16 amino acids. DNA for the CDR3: TGTGCCAGCAGCGGCAAATTACAGGGGTGGGGCACTGAAGCTTTCTTT. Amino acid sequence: CASSGKLQGWGTEAFF.

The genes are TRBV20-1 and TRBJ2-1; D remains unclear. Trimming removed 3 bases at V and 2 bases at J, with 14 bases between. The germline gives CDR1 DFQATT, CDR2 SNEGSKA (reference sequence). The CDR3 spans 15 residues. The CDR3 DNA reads TGCAGTGCTAGTTTGAGTGAGGCCGCCTACAATGAGCAGTTCTTC. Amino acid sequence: CSASLSEAAYNEQFF.

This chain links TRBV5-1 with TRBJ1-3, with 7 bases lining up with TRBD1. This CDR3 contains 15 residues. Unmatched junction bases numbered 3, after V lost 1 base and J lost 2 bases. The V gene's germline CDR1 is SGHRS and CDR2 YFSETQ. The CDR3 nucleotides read TGCGCCAGCAGCTTGTCGCAGGGGGCTGGAAACACCATATATTTT. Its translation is CASSLSQGAGNTIYF.

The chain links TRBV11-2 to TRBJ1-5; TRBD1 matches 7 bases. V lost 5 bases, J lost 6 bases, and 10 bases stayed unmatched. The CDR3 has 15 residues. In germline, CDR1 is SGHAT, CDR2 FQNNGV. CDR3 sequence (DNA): TGTGCCAGCAGCCGCCCCAGGGGGGCTAGTCAGCCCCAGCATTTT. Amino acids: CASSRPRGASQPQHF.

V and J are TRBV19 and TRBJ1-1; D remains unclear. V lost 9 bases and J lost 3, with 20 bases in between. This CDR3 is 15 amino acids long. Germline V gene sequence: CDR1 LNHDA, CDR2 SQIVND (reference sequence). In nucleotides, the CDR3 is TGTGCCAGCCATCAGATGGGAGCCGGGGACACTGAAGCTTTCTTT. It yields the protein CASHQMGAGDTEAFF.

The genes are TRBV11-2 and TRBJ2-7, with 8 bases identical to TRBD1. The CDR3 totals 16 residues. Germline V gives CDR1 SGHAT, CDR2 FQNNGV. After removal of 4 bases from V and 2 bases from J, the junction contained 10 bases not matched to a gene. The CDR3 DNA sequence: TGTGCCAGCAGCTCAGGGACAGGAGGGTTCCCCTACGAGCAGTACTTC. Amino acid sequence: CASSSGTGGFPYEQYF.

CDR3 in DNA: TGTGCCAGCAGTTACTCGTTTACAGGTGTCTATGGCTACACCTTC. This gives the protein CASSYSFTGVYGYTF. V usage is TRBV6-5 and J usage is TRBJ1-2; D may be TRBD1 (5 bases). Trimming stripped 0 bases from V and 4 bases from J, with 12 bases between. Germline V CDR1 and CDR2: MNHEY, SVGAGI. The CDR3 runs to 15 residues.